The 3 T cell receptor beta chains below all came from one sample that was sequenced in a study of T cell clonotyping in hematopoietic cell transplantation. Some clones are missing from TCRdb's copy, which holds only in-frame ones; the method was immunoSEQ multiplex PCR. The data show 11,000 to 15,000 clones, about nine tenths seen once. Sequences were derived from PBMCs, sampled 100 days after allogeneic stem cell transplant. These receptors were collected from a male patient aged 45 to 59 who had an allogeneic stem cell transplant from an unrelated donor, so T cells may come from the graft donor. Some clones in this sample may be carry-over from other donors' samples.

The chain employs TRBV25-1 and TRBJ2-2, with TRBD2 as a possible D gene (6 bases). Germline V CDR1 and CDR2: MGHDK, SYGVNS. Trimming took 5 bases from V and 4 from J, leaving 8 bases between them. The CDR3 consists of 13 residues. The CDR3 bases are TGTGCCAGCAGTCGGGAGAGCACCGGGGAGCTGTTTTTT. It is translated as CASSRESTGELFF.

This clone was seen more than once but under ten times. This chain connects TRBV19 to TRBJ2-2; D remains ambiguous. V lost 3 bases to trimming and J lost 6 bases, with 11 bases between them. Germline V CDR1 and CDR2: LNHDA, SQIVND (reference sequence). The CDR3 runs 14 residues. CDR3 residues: CASSIEHPAGELFF. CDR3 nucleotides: TGTGCCAGTAGTATCGAGCACCCGGCCGGGGAGCTGTTTTTT.

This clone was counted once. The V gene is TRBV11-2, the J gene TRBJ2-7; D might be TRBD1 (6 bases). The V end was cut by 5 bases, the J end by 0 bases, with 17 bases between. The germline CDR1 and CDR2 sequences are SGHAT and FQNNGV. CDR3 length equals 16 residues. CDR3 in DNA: TGTGCCAGCAGCCCCTCGATGGGGGCCCCCTCCTACGAGCAGTACTTC. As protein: CASSPSMGAPSYEQYF.